These 32 T cell receptor beta chains originate from one sample sequenced in a study of CD8+ T cells in alopecia areata. cDNA reverse transcribed from extracted RNA served as the sequencing template. Measured with immunoSEQ multiplex PCR; TCRdb has only the in-frame clones, and not every one. The sample comprises about 110,000 clones, 56% of which are singletons, and approximately 3.6% rests with the top ten. Regarding treatment: oral pan-JAK inhibitor, 5-10 mg twice daily. This specimen was CD4+ T cells sorted from blood, taken at week 24, from a patient treated with tofacitinib. The source is a human donor with alopecia areata.

The rearrangement links TRBV5-4 to TRBJ1-2; D gene uncertain. Germline CDR1 SGHNT, CDR2 YYREEE (reference sequence). Between the trimmed V and J ends, which lost 0 bases and 2 bases, there was a span of 8 bases. The CDR3 consists of 14 residues. The CDR3 bases are TGTGCCAGCAGCTTGGATACGCTCAACTATGGCTACACCTTC. It translates to CASSLDTLNYGYTF.

The chain is built from TRBV7-2 and TRBJ2-3; 9 bases match TRBD2. V shed 5 bases and J 1 base; nucleotides not matched to a gene: 13. The CDR3 consists of 18 residues. Germline lookup yields CDR1 SGHTA and CDR2 FQGNSA. The CDR3 DNA follows: TGTGCCAGCAGCAGGAGAGGGAGCGGGGGGCGGGGCACAGATACGCAGTATTTT. Translated: CASSRRGSGGRGTDTQYF.

The chain joins TRBV9 to TRBJ2-1; no definite D call. Germline V gene sequence: CDR1 SGDLS, CDR2 YYNGEE. The length of the CDR3 is 14 residues. The V and J ends lost 4 bases and 7 bases respectively, with 15 bases between them. CDR3 coding DNA: TGTGCCAGCAGCAGCCGGGCCTTAGGGAATGAGCAGTTCTTC. Translating it yields CASSSRALGNEQFF. The complete variable domain, with remaining parts taken from reference TRBV9 and TRBJ2-1, reads DSGVTQTPKHLITATGQRVTLRCSPRSGDLSVYWYQQSLDQGLQFLIQYYNGEERAKGNILERFSAQQFPDLHSELNLSSLELGDSALYFCASSSRALGNEQFFGPGTRLTVL.

The rearrangement uses TRBV29-1 and TRBJ2-7; 8 bases line up with TRBD2. Trimming cost V 4 bases and J 0 bases; bases outside gene matches: 2. CDR1 SQVTM and CDR2 ANQGSEA come from the germline V gene. The CDR3 spans 13 residues. CDR3 sequence (DNA): TGCAGCGTTGCGGGGGGGAGCTCCTACGAGCAGTACTTC. Residues: CSVAGGSSYEQYF.

The table lists this clone with a few counts. The chain carries TRBV25-1 and TRBJ1-4; D is ambiguous. Germline V gene data show CDR1 as MGHDK and CDR2 as SYGVNS. The CDR3 length is 14 residues. The V gene lost 6 bases and the J gene lost 5 bases, with 13 bases spanning the gap. DNA for the CDR3: TGTGCCAGCAGCGACACTGGACCAAATGAAAAACTGTTTTTT. Protein: CASSDTGPNEKLFF.

The genes are TRBV11-3 and TRBJ2-7; D is unclear. This CDR3 is 12 amino acids long. The V gene's germline CDR1 is SGHNT and CDR2 YENEEA. With 5 bases removed from V and 5 bases from J, the gap between germline ends came to 10 bases. The CDR3 DNA is TGTGCCAGCAGCCCCCAGATCGACGAGCAGTACTTC. Amino acids: CASSPQIDEQYF.

V is TRBV7-9 and J is TRBJ2-5; D is undetermined. Looked up from germline, CDR1 is SEHNR and CDR2 is FQNEAQ (reference sequence). Trimming shortened V by 2 bases and J by 2 bases, and 9 bases separated the two germline ends. This CDR3 is 14 amino acids long. The chain's CDR3 is CASSLYGLQETQYF. The CDR3 region has the DNA TGTGCCAGCAGCTTATATGGGCTACAAGAGACCCAGTACTTC.

The chain combines TRBV30 with TRBJ2-2; tentatively, D is TRBD1 (5 bases). The CDR3 runs 13 residues. V lost 7 bases and J lost 1, with 10 bases in between. Germline CDR1 and CDR2: GTSNPN and SVGIG (reference sequence). Here the CDR3 DNA reads TGTGCCTTAGACAGAGAGAACACCGGGGAGCTGTTTTTT. This gives the protein CALDRENTGELFF. The full variable domain, with the rest looked up from reference TRBV30 and TRBJ2-2, is SQTIHQWPATLVQPVGSPLSLECTVEGTSNPNLYWYRQAAGRGLQLLFYSVGIGQISSEVPQNLSASRPQDRQFILSSKKLLLSDSGFYLCALDRENTGELFFGEGSRLTVL.

This chain uses TRBV25-1 with TRBJ2-7; D is possibly TRBD2 (5 bases). V lost 8 bases and J lost 3, with 20 bases in between. The CDR3 extends over 15 amino acids. CDR1 is MGHDK, CDR2 SYGVNS, per germline. The CDR3 loop is CASSKGGFGIYEQYF. DNA for the CDR3: TGTGCCAGCTCGAAGGGCGGGTTCGGCATCTACGAGCAGTACTTC.

The gene calls are TRBV9 and TRBJ2-5; TRBD2 matches 8 bases. Germline-derived CDR1 and CDR2 are SGDLS and YYNGEE. Losses at the gene ends were 0 bases for V and 4 bases for J; bases not matched to a gene: 5. The CDR3 loop spans 15 amino acids. CDR3 sequence reads: CASSVAGGASETQYF. The CDR3, as DNA: TGTGCCAGCAGCGTAGCCGGGGGGGCATCAGAGACCCAGTACTTC.

The J gene is TRBJ1-1, the V gene TRBV5-1, with 7 bases matching TRBD1. J gave up 4 bases and V 4 bases, and 10 bases lay outside the gene matches. CDR1 and CDR2 (germline): SGHRS, YFSETQ. The CDR3 loop spans 15 amino acids. CDR3 sequence reads: CASSTAGTVGTEAFF. CDR3 nucleotides: TGCGCCAGCAGCACGGCCGGGACAGTCGGCACTGAAGCTTTCTTT.

There are a few counts of this clone. The genes are TRBV10-3 and TRBJ2-2; TRBD2 agrees at 9 bases. Germline CDR1 reads ENHRY; CDR2 reads SYGVKD. V lost 6 bases and J lost 4; bases outside the gene matches: 12. The CDR3 contains 17 residues. The CDR3 bases are TGTGCCATCAGCCCCAATCATGGGCGGGGGGGCACCGGGGAGCTGTTTTTT. Protein: CAISPNHGRGGTGELFF.

The chain combines TRBV5-6 with TRBJ1-1; the D is unclear. This CDR3 spans 11 amino acids. Trimming left V 5 bases short and J 1 base short, with 3 bases between. Germline V CDR1 and CDR2: SGHDT, YYEEEE. This CDR3 is CASRRNTEAFF. CDR3 sequence (DNA): TGTGCCAGCAGGAGGAACACTGAAGCTTTCTTT.

This clone was picked up a small number of times. The chain is built from TRBV29-1 and TRBJ2-3, with D perhaps matching TRBD2 (6 bases). Germline V CDR1 and CDR2: SQVTM, ANQGSEA. V was cut by 6 bases and J by 4 bases, with 14 bases left in between. CDR3 length equals 13 residues. This chain's CDR3 is CSVRGGGADTQYF. The CDR3 DNA sequence: TGCAGCGTCCGGGGAGGCGGGGCAGATACGCAGTATTTT.

The genes are TRBV30 and TRBJ2-7; D perhaps matches TRBD2 (7 bases). V lost 3 bases and J 2 bases, leaving 17 bases between the germline ends. Germline assignment: CDR1 GTSNPN and CDR2 SVGIG (reference sequence). The CDR3 has 15 residues. This chain's CDR3 is CAWRRGGGDPYEQYF. For the CDR3, the DNA is TGTGCCTGGAGGAGAGGGGGGGGCGATCCCTACGAGCAGTACTTC.

This clone occurred a few times. V and J are TRBV29-1 and TRBJ1-5; TRBD1 matches at 9 bases. CDR3 size: 12 residues. CDR1 is SQVTM and CDR2 is ANQGSEA in the germline V gene. The trim removed 7 bases at V and 7 bases at J, leaving 5 bases unmatched. CDR3 sequence: CSARDRDQPQHF. Here the CDR3 DNA reads TGCAGCGCCCGGGACAGGGACCAGCCCCAGCATTTT. The whole variable domain, filled in from reference TRBV29-1 and TRBJ1-5, reads SAVISQKPSRDICQRGTSLTIQCQVDSQVTMMFWYRQQPGQSLTLIATANQGSEATYESGFVIDKFPISRPNLTFSTLTVSNMSPEDSSIYLCSARDRDQPQHFGDGTRLSIL.

The chain joins TRBV18 to TRBJ1-1, with 7 bases fitting TRBD1. The CDR3 covers 14 residues. The V gene end was trimmed by 0 bases and the J gene end by 10 bases; junction bases not matched to a gene: 8. CDR1 is KGHSH, CDR2 LQKENI, per germline. The CDR3 sequence: CASSPPVGQSSAFF. CDR3 nucleotides: TGTGCCAGCTCACCACCGGTGGGACAGTCTTCAGCTTTCTTT. Combining the CDR3 with reference TRBV18 and TRBJ1-1 gives the whole variable domain NAGVMQNPRHLVRRRGQEARLRCSPMKGHSHVYWYRQLPEEGLKFMVYLQKENIIDESGMPKERFSAEFPKEGPSILRIQQVVRGDSAAYFCASSPPVGQSSAFFGQGTRLTVV.

Note on this clone: Mismatch with germline at one junction end may stem from a read error. The chain uses TRBV2 and TRBJ2-5; 7 positions agree with TRBD2. Germline CDR1 is SNHLY and CDR2 is FYNNEI. The CDR3 is 15 residues long. The DNA of the CDR3 is TGTGCCACCAGTGATATCAGCGGGGACCAAGAGACCCAGTACTTC. Amino acids: CATSDISGDQETQYF.

V gene TRBV2 combines with J gene TRBJ2-3; D is unresolved. Germline values: CDR1 SNHLY, CDR2 FYNNEI. The CDR3 runs 13 residues. Trimming removed 4 bases from V and 1 base from J, with 6 bases in between. As DNA, the CDR3 is TGTGCCAGCAGTGGTCAGGGCACAGATACGCAGTATTTT. This codes for CASSGQGTDTQYF. The full variable domain, in which reference TRBV2 and TRBJ2-3 provide the parts outside the CDR3, is EPEVTQTPSHQVTQMGQEVILRCVPISNHLYFYWYRQILGQKVEFLVSFYNNEISEKSEIFDDQFSVERPDGSNFTLKIRSTKLEDSAMYFCASSGQGTDTQYFGPGTRLTVL.

As for this clone: A junction end diverges from the germline sequence, so it may reflect a read error. The V gene is TRBV10-3, the J gene TRBJ1-6; D is unclear. CDR1 ENHRY and CDR2 SYGVKD come from the germline V gene. The CDR3 extends over 16 amino acids. The CDR3 DNA is TGTGCCAGCAGTTACTCGATGCAAGGCTTCAATTCACCCCTCCACTTT. Its translation is CASSYSMQGFNSPLHF.

CDR3 sequence reads: CASSWGDGGYTF. CDR3 DNA: TGTGCCAGCAGCTGGGGGGATGGTGGCTACACCTTC. The chain couples TRBV25-1 to TRBJ1-2; tentative D call: TRBD1 (5 bases). The CDR3 consists of 12 residues. V dropped 6 bases and J dropped 7 bases, with 12 bases sitting between them. The V gene's germline CDR1 is MGHDK and CDR2 SYGVNS.

The chain recombines TRBV7-2 with TRBJ1-2; 9 nucleotides match TRBD1. The CDR3 contains 15 residues. V lost 8 bases and J lost 8; bases outside the gene matches: 15. In germline, CDR1 is SGHTA, CDR2 FQGNSA. As DNA, the CDR3 is TGTGCCAGCGCACAAACAGGGGGCGCCTTTCTGGGCTACACCTTC. It translates to CASAQTGGAFLGYTF.

This chain uses TRBV15 with TRBJ2-7, with D possibly being TRBD1 (6 bases). This CDR3 contains 16 residues. Germline V CDR1 and CDR2: LNHNV, YYDKDF (reference sequence). Trimming removed 0 bases at V and 5 bases at J, with 17 bases between. CDR3 in DNA: TGTGCCACCAGCAGAGATGTACGGACAGCGGCGCACGAGCAGTACTTC. Translated, it gives CATSRDVRTAAHEQYF.

The sample holds one count of this clone. The chain is built from TRBV5-6 and TRBJ2-3; a possible D gene is TRBD2 (7 bases). Between the trimmed V and J ends, which lost 4 bases and 2 bases, there was a span of 14 bases. In germline, CDR1 is SGHDT, CDR2 YYEEEE. The CDR3 length is 15 residues. CDR3 region: CASSSGTRLTDTQYF. Written as DNA, the CDR3 is TGTGCCAGCAGCAGCGGGACAAGGCTCACAGATACGCAGTATTTT.

The chain has TRBV5-1 and TRBJ1-6, with D unresolved. In germline, CDR1 is SGHRS, CDR2 YFSETQ. V lost 0 bases and J 10 bases, leaving 17 bases between the germline ends. This CDR3 spans 16 amino acids. In nucleotides, the CDR3 is TGCGCCAGCAGCTTGGCGGGGTCAGGCTCTGGGTCACCCCTCCACTTT. It encodes CASSLAGSGSGSPLHF.

V usage is TRBV4-1 and J usage is TRBJ1-1; D unclear. CDR3 length equals 14 residues. The V and J ends lost 2 bases and 0 bases respectively, with 7 bases between them. In germline, CDR1 is MGHRA, CDR2 YSYEKL. The CDR3, as DNA: TGCGCCAGCAGCCAACCATCATTGAACACTGAAGCTTTCTTT. Protein: CASSQPSLNTEAFF.

There are a few counts of this clone. Other DNA sequences in this specimen translate into the identical CDR3. This chain links TRBV7-3 with TRBJ1-1; D is uncertain. This CDR3 contains 13 residues. Trimming stripped 2 bases from V and 1 base from J, with 5 bases between. CDR1 SGHTA and CDR2 FQGTGA come from the germline V gene. The CDR3: CASSLGQNTEAFF. The CDR3 DNA reads as TGTGCCAGCAGCTTAGGGCAGAACACTGAAGCTTTCTTT.

The rearrangement uses TRBV29-1 and TRBJ2-5; D remains ambiguous. The CDR3 runs to 13 residues. CDR1 SQVTM and CDR2 ANQGSEA come from the germline V gene. Between the trimmed V and J ends, which lost 7 bases and 2 bases, there was a span of 14 bases. CDR3 nucleotides: TGCAGCGCTGCTAGAGGCGGTCAAGAGACCCAGTACTTC. This codes for CSAARGGQETQYF.

The table lists this clone with many counts. J is TRBJ2-7 and V is TRBV18, with 8 positions matching TRBD1. CDR1 KGHSH and CDR2 LQKENI come from the germline V gene. The CDR3 loop spans 14 amino acids. The junction had 9 bases not matched to a gene; V was cut back by 2 bases and J by 9 bases. CDR3 nucleotide sequence: TGTGCCAGCTCACCAGGGACAGGTTACAGAGGGCAGTACTTC. Translating it yields CASSPGTGYRGQYF. Full variable domain (outside the CDR3, taken from reference TRBV18 and TRBJ2-7): NAGVMQNPRHLVRRRGQEARLRCSPMKGHSHVYWYRQLPEEGLKFMVYLQKENIIDESGMPKERFSAEFPKEGPSILRIQQVVRGDSAAYFCASSPGTGYRGQYFGPGTRLTVT.

V gene TRBV2 combines with J gene TRBJ1-2, with 9 bases aligning to TRBD1. CDR3 length: 12 residues. V shed 10 bases, J shed 7 bases, and the junction held 7 bases outside the gene matches. The V gene's germline CDR1 is SNHLY and CDR2 FYNNEI. The CDR3 loop is CANPRDRAGYTF. The CDR3 coding sequence is TGTGCCAATCCCCGGGACAGGGCTGGCTACACCTTC.

The rearrangement links TRBV18 to TRBJ1-1; perhaps TRBD1 as D (5 bases). Looked up from germline, CDR1 is KGHSH and CDR2 is LQKENI. V lost 3 bases and J 0 bases, leaving 23 bases between the germline ends. CDR3 size: 19 residues. DNA for the CDR3: TGTGCCAGCTCACCCACTCTCCTAACCCTGACAGACCTGAACACTGAAGCTTTCTTT. The encoded protein is CASSPTLLTLTDLNTEAFF.

V usage is TRBV11-2 and J usage is TRBJ2-1; 8 nucleotides align to TRBD1. Germline CDR1 is SGHAT and CDR2 is FQNNGV. After removal of 5 bases from V and 9 bases from J, the junction contained 12 bases not matched to a gene. The CDR3 consists of 15 residues. DNA of the CDR3: TGTGCCAGCAGCCCGACCAGGGGGCCACTAGGTGAGCAGTTCTTC. Its protein is CASSPTRGPLGEQFF.